The sequence of this T cell receptor (beta chain) was determined in a study of CD8 T cells in Susac syndrome. Peripheral blood CD8+ and CD4+ T cells were profiled by TCR beta sequencing. It was negative isolation that provided the CD8+ and CD4+ T cells, whereas TEMRA cells were enriched by FACS. RNA was extracted with the RNeasy kit, and a quantity of roughly 0.45 to 1 ug was reverse transcribed using random hexamers. Amplification of TCR beta CDR3 used immunoSEQ multiplex PCR across 54 Vbeta and 13 Jbeta. TCRdb independently ran MiXCR on the immunoSEQ multiplex PCR reads; one entry per CDR3 protein. The sample records about 200,000 distinct CDR3 sequences, roughly 94% being singletons. The receptor comes from a human donor with multiple sclerosis. Sequencing was done on a sample of CD4+ T cells from PBMCs.

In DNA form, the CDR3 reads TGTGCCAGTAGTATCTTCCGTGAAGCTTTCTTT. This sequence encodes CASSIFREAFF. V and J are TRBV19 and TRBJ1-1; the D is unclear. Germline loops: CDR1 LNHDA, CDR2 SQIVND (reference sequence). V shed 3 bases and J shed 7 bases, with 6 bases lying between them. CDR3 length: 11 amino acids.